This TCR beta chain was observed in a study of T-cell memory formation after mild COVID-19. Notes on the study in general: The authors left the SARS-CoV-2 specificity of second-wave clones peaking on day 37 unconfirmed. Pre-infection memory contained some responding clones, which suggested that cross-reactive memory had joined. Contracting CD4+ clones sat mainly in CM and EM; CD8+ in EMRA.

On this clonotype itself: Its antigen remains unknown.

The 5'RACE method, run with constant-segment primers, produced TCR alpha and TCR beta cDNA libraries (carrying sample barcodes and UMIs). TCRdb ran MiXCR on the 5' RACE reads and lists one entry per CDR3 protein. Of a few hundred thousand distinct CDR3 sequences in the sample, 28% were seen once. This sequence originates from an adult woman who had mild COVID-19 (a few samples of this study predate the infection). Cell type and time point are not known. The sample was PBMCs or a T cell subset sorted from them (not recorded which).

For the CDR3, the DNA is TGTGCCTGGAGCCCAGGGTCCGATACGCAGTATTTT. It yields the protein CAWSPGSDTQYF. This rearrangement joins TRBV30 to TRBJ2-3; TRBD1 is a possible D gene (5 bases). Trimming stripped 3 bases from V and 6 bases from J, with 10 bases between. The CDR3 loop spans 12 amino acids. The germline CDR1 and CDR2 sequences are GTSNPN and SVGIG (reference sequence).